These T cell receptor beta chains were read from a single sample in a study of T cell repertoires in cytomegalovirus infection. In TCRdb, the reads were re-called with MiXCR into one record per CDR3 protein. Of 900,000 to 950,000 distinct CDR3 sequences in the sample, about a third were seen once. The antigens these receptors bind are not known. Sequences were derived from cultured CD8+ T cells from PBMCs, sampled from culture after CMV antigen stimulation. The receptors stem from a human donor in good health (CMV status not recorded). Some clones in this sample may be carry-over from other donors' samples. CDR3s include the opening cysteine and the closing phenylalanine or tryptophan. The D gene is left open where the match is weak. Size is stated for part of the rows, as once, few or many counts, or as a class when the clone is expanded.

J gene	V gene	D gene	clone size	CDR3 DNA	CDR3 protein
TRBJ2-5	TRBV5-1	.	.	TGCGCCAGCAGCTTTACTGACAGGCAAGGGACCCAGTACTTC	CASSFTDRQGTQYF
TRBJ2-7	TRBV5-6	.	few	TGTGCCAGCAGCTTACTACCGGGGGCCTACTACGAGCAGTACTTC	CASSLLPGAYYEQYF
TRBJ1-2	TRBV6-5	.	few	TGTGCCAGCAGGACCCAGTGGAACTATGGCTACACCTTC	CASRTQWNYGYTF
TRBJ1-2	TRBV6-6	.	.	TGTGCCAGCAGTTACTCTCCAAGTGTTAACTATGGCTACACCTTC	CASSYSPSVNYGYTF
TRBJ1-4	TRBV7-9	.	.	TGTGCCAGCAGCTTAGAGGACTCCGATAATGAAAAACTGTTTTTT	CASSLEDSDNEKLFF
TRBJ2-1	TRBV4-1	TRBD2	.	TGCGCCAGCAGCCAAGATCCGGGGGGACTAGCGGACAATGAGCAGTTCTTC	CASSQDPGGLADNEQFF
TRBJ2-1	TRBV4-1	.	many	TGCGCCAGCAGCCCCACGCCAATTCCAAATGAGCAGTTCTTC	CASSPTPIPNEQFF
TRBJ1-2	TRBV7-2	.	many	TGTGCCAGCAGCTTAGGGCCCTATGCTAACTATGGCTACACCTTC	CASSLGPYANYGYTF
TRBJ1-6	TRBV4-1	TRBD1	many	TGCGCCAGCAGCCAGCCCGACAGGGGGTACAATTCACCCCTCCACTTT	CASSQPDRGYNSPLHF
TRBJ2-5	TRBV7-9	.	many	TGTGCCAGCGGAAGGGAGACCCAGTACTTC	CASGRETQYF
TRBJ2-1	TRBV12-3/TRBV12-4	.	.	TGTGCCACTGAGTCCCCCTACAATGAGCAGTTCTTC	CATESPYNEQFF
TRBJ1-5	TRBV6-2/TRBV6-3	.	many	TGTGCCAGCAGTTCAAATCTGCAGGTACAGACCCTTATCAATCAGCCCCAGCATTTT	CASSSNLQVQTLINQPQHF
TRBJ2-2	TRBV15	TRBD1	few	TGTGCCACCAGCAGGCCAGGGGGCGCGGACACCGGGGAGCTGTTTTTT	CATSRPGGADTGELFF
TRBJ2-5	TRBV7-9	.	few	TGTGCCAGCAGCCCCCCCCCAGGACAAGAGACCCAGTACTTC	CASSPPPGQETQYF
TRBJ2-2	TRBV12-3/TRBV12-4	.	many	TGTGCCAGCAGTTTAGGGACGGCCCCGAACACCGGGGAGCTGTTTTTT	CASSLGTAPNTGELFF
TRBJ2-7	TRBV7-6	TRBD1	few	TGTGCCAGCAGCTTAGTCCCTTGGGGACAGGGGGCTTACGAGCAGTACTTC	CASSLVPWGQGAYEQYF
TRBJ2-1	TRBV7-6	TRBD2	.	TGTGCCAGCAGCTTAGGACTAGCGGGGGTTAGGGACTTCAATGAGCAGTTCTTC	CASSLGLAGVRDFNEQFF
TRBJ2-4	TRBV28	TRBD2	few	TGTGCCAGCAGTTCTGGGACTAGCGGGGGTCTAACTATATGGAACATTCAGTACTTC	CASSSGTSGGLTIWNIQYF
TRBJ1-3	TRBV7-7	.	.	TGTGCTAGCAGCTCCACCTTGCCGCCTCTGGGAAACACCATATATTTT	CASSSTLPPLGNTIYF
TRBJ2-5	TRBV15	TRBD1	.	TGTGCCACCAGCAGAGATATTGGGACAGACCAAGAGACCCAGTACTTC	CATSRDIGTDQETQYF
TRBJ2-7	TRBV6-5	.	.	TGTGCCAGCAGCACCCTTCCTGTTTACGAGCAGTACTTC	CASSTLPVYEQYF
TRBJ2-5	TRBV9	.	few	TGTGCCAGCAGCGTAGAGGGGACCTTGGGGGAGACCCAGTACTTC	CASSVEGTLGETQYF
TRBJ2-1	TRBV27	TRBD2	few	TGTGCCAGCACTCGCGGGGGGGCCTACAATGAGCAGTTCTTC	CASTRGGAYNEQFF
TRBJ2-5	TRBV7-6	TRBD1	.	TGTGCCAGCAGCTTGGCAGGGGGCATTATGGAGACCCAGTACTTC	CASSLAGGIMETQYF
TRBJ1-4	TRBV12-3/TRBV12-4	.	.	TGTGCCAGCAGTTTAAGGGCCGGGTATGAAAAACTGTTTTTT	CASSLRAGYEKLFF
TRBJ2-6	TRBV12-5	.	.	TGTGCTAGTGGTTTGACCTCCCACAGCAAAGGTTTCTCTGGGGCCAACGTCCTGACTTTC	CASGLTSHSKGFSGANVLTF
TRBJ2-3	TRBV19	.	.	TGTGCCAGTAGTAGGGACTCGGGGTTGACAGATACGCAGTATTTT	CASSRDSGLTDTQYF
TRBJ2-1	TRBV7-2	TRBD1	.	TGTGCCAGCAGCTTAACAGGGGAAGATTTCTTC	CASSLTGEDFF
TRBJ2-1	TRBV7-2	TRBD2	many	TGTGCCAGCAGCTTAGGGAGCGGGGGGGGTAATTTC	CASSLGSGGGNF
TRBJ1-1	TRBV7-6	.	.	TGTGCCAGCAGCCCGAGATCCAGGGATAAGGACGCTGAAGCTTTCTTT	CASSPRSRDKDAEAFF
TRBJ1-1	TRBV5-5	TRBD1	many	TGTGCCAGCAGCTTGGGTTCCACCGGGACAGAGAGACGTAACACTGAAGCTTTCTTT	CASSLGSTGTERRNTEAFF
TRBJ2-3	TRBV7-7	.	many	TGTGCTAGCAGCTTAAAGGTCACCGATACGCAGTATTTT	CASSLKVTDTQYF
TRBJ2-7	TRBV7-6	.	.	TGTGCCAGCAGCTCTGGTTTGGACATAGGCTACGAGCAGTACTTC	CASSSGLDIGYEQYF
TRBJ2-1	TRBV7-9	.	.	TGTGCCAGCAGCTTCCTGCTGGGGAATGAGCAGTTCTTC	CASSFLLGNEQFF
TRBJ1-1	TRBV7-9	.	.	TGTGCCAGCACCCCGCAGGGCACTGAAGCTTTCTTT	CASTPQGTEAFF
TRBJ2-1	TRBV7-4	.	many	TGTGCCAGCAGTCCGGGGGCGGGTGAGCAGTTCTTC	CASSPGAGEQFF
TRBJ1-5	TRBV24-1	TRBD1	.	TGTGCCACCAGTGATACCGGGACAGGGGAGGTATTGCCCCAGCATTTT	CATSDTGTGEVLPQHF
TRBJ2-1	TRBV5-1	TRBD1	.	TGCGCCAGCAGCTTGCAGACAGGGGGCCTGGACAATGAGCAGTTCTTC	CASSLQTGGLDNEQFF
TRBJ1-5	TRBV20-1	.	few	TGCAGTGCTAGCGACGGGGTCATCAAGCCCCAGCATTTT	CSASDGVIKPQHF
TRBJ1-2	TRBV19	.	many	TGTGCCAGTAGTATCCAATCTAACTATGGCTACACCTTC	CASSIQSNYGYTF
TRBJ1-5	TRBV3-1	.	once	TGTGCCAGCAGCCAAGAAGGATATAGCAATCAGCCCCAGCATTTT	CASSQEGYSNQPQHF
TRBJ2-3	TRBV27	.	few	TGTGCCAGCAGTCCCATCATGGGTTTTACTAGCACAGATACGCAGTATTTT	CASSPIMGFTSTDTQYF
TRBJ2-1	TRBV7-6	.	once	TGTGCCAGCAGCTTAGGAGGAGGGATAGTCAATGAGCAGTTCTTC	CASSLGGGIVNEQFF
TRBJ1-2	TRBV6-5	.	.	TGTGCCAGCAGTTACAGGGCAGGGGTATACTATGGCTACACCTTC	CASSYRAGVYYGYTF
TRBJ2-7	TRBV27	.	.	TGTGCCAGCAGTTTGGGTCGGGGCCACTACGAGCAGTACTTC	CASSLGRGHYEQYF
TRBJ1-2	TRBV29-1	TRBD1	.	TGCAGCGTTCCCGTCAGGGGGATGGGGGGCTACACCTTC	CSVPVRGMGGYTF
TRBJ2-1	TRBV19	.	.	TGTGCCAGTAGTATAGATCTGGGGTCCTTCTCCTACAATGAGCAGTTCTTC	CASSIDLGSFSYNEQFF
TRBJ1-5	TRBV2	.	.	TGTGCCAGCAGTGTCTGGACAGGCAATCAGCCCCAGCATTTT	CASSVWTGNQPQHF
TRBJ2-2	TRBV24-1	TRBD2	few	TGTGCCACCAGTAGCGGGGCTACGAACACCGGGGAGCTGTTTTTT	CATSSGATNTGELFF
TRBJ2-1	TRBV7-6	.	many	TGTGCCAGCAGCTTAGCGCAGGCAGGGGTATATGAGCAGTTCTTC	CASSLAQAGVYEQFF
TRBJ2-1	TRBV6-2/TRBV6-3	.	few	TGTGCCAGCAGTTTTCCAGGGGCTGAGCAGTTCTTC	CASSFPGAEQFF
TRBJ1-5	TRBV6-2/TRBV6-3	.	few	TGTGCCAGCAGTTACGGAGGGTATACGGCCCAGCATTTT	CASSYGGYTAQHF
TRBJ2-1	TRBV18	TRBD1	.	TGTGCCAGCTTCCCGACAGGGCTAGGCAATGAGCAGTTCTTC	CASFPTGLGNEQFF
TRBJ2-1	TRBV2	.	few	TGTGCCAGCACCGTAAGGACACGAAGCTCCTACAATGAGCAGTTCTTC	CASTVRTRSSYNEQFF
TRBJ2-7	TRBV7-9	.	few	TGTGCCAGCAGCTTCCGGGACATGGCCTACGAGCAGTACTTC	CASSFRDMAYEQYF
TRBJ1-2	TRBV4-1	.	.	TGCGCCAGCAGCCAAGACCCCGGGGGCGAGAACTATGGCTACACCTTC	CASSQDPGGENYGYTF
TRBJ1-5	TRBV6-1	.	many	TGTGCCAGCAGTGAGGGTTATAGCAATCAGCCCCAGCATTTT	CASSEGYSNQPQHF